A single T cell receptor (beta chain) is shown here with its context. This entry comes from a study of T cells expressing NK-cell markers. The overall study: Sequencing of TCR beta repertoires drew on sorted CD3+CD56+NKG2C+, CD3+CD56+NKG2C- and CD3+CD56-NKG2C+ T cells. Among the eight sequenced donors, seven tested HCMV-seropositive and one tested seronegative.

Scientists made TCR beta cDNA using 5'RACE template switching with UMIs. TCRdb re-called the 5' RACE reads and gives one entry per CDR3 protein, without DNA. The listing contains 200,000 to 300,000 distinct CDR3 sequences. This CDR3 is 15 amino acids long. Germline lookup yields CDR1 SGHAT and CDR2 FQNNGV. This sequence joins TRBV11-2 and TRBJ2-5. The specimen sequenced was blood T cells: a sorted CD56 or NKG2C T cell subset, CD4+ or CD8+ T cells, or bulk PBMC T cells (not recorded which). This sequence originates from a woman between 18 and 69 years old in good health. The CDR3 is CASSFYDAPQETQYF.